The 7 T cell receptor beta chains listed next were all sequenced from one sample in a study of cytomegalovirus exposure and HLA in healthy donors. This PCR relied on a set of 60 Vbeta primers and 13 Jbeta primers. Profiling relied on immunoSEQ multiplex PCR, and the TCRdb table lists in-frame clones only, not all of them. Among around 180,000 clones listed, over 60% were seen once. What was sequenced was PBMCs. All receptors derive from a woman aged 40 to 50 in good health and CMV-seronegative.

The chain couples TRBV4-1 to TRBJ2-3; D may be TRBD1 (5 bases). This CDR3 region has 19 residues. Germline V lookup: CDR1 MGHRA, CDR2 YSYEKL. The ends were cut back, 4 bases at V and 2 bases at J, with 25 bases in the middle. The CDR3 sequence is CASSPHKQVPSGDTDTQYF. The CDR3 DNA reads as TGCGCCAGCAGCCCACATAAACAGGTTCCCTCCGGCGACACAGATACGCAGTATTTT.

This sequence joins TRBV18 and TRBJ1-2; tentatively, D is TRBD1 (6 bases). The ends were cut back, 3 bases at V and 4 bases at J, with 15 bases in the middle. CDR1 KGHSH and CDR2 LQKENI come from the germline V gene. This CDR3 is 15 amino acids long. CDR3: CASSPTRTESYGYTF. For the CDR3, the DNA is TGTGCCAGCTCACCGACGCGGACAGAGAGCTATGGCTACACCTTC.

This sequence joins TRBV5-1 and TRBJ2-1, with TRBD2 matching over 12 bases. CDR1 and CDR2 from the germline V gene are SGHRS and YFSETQ. The CDR3 covers 15 residues. Losses at the gene ends were 4 bases for V and 7 bases for J; bases not matched to a gene: 6. The CDR3, as DNA: TGCGCCAGCAGCCACGGACTAGCGGGACAGAATGAGCAGTTCTTC. It translates to CASSHGLAGQNEQFF. Complete variable domain (other parts from reference TRBV5-1 and TRBJ2-1): KAGVTQTPRYLIKTRGQQVTLSCSPISGHRSVSWYQQTPGQGLQFLFEYFSETQRNKGNFPGRFSGRQFSNSRSEMNVSTLELGDSALYLCASSHGLAGQNEQFFGPGTRLTVL.

J is TRBJ2-1 and V is TRBV19, with TRBD1 matching over 7 bases. With 3 bases clipped from V and 5 bases from J, the junction kept 7 bases outside the gene matches. Per the germline V gene, CDR1 is LNHDA and CDR2 is SQIVND (reference sequence). The CDR3 contains 15 residues. CDR3 sequence reads: CASSIVGQTNNEQFF. As DNA, the CDR3 is TGTGCCAGTAGTATTGTGGGACAGACTAACAATGAGCAGTTCTTC.

The chain carries TRBV5-8 and TRBJ1-2; D possibly corresponds to TRBD1 (5 bases). Between the trimmed V and J ends, which lost 0 bases and 4 bases, there was a span of 10 bases. The CDR3 runs to 14 residues. Germline values: CDR1 SGHTS, CDR2 YDEGEE. DNA of the CDR3: TGTGCCAGCAGCTTGGGGAACCAGGGCTATGGCTACACCTTC. Amino acids: CASSLGNQGYGYTF. Full variable domain (outside the CDR3, taken from reference TRBV5-8 and TRBJ1-2): EAGVTQSPTHLIKTRGQQATLRCSPISGHTSVYWYQQALGLGLQFLLWYDEGEERNRGNFPPRFSGRQFPNYSSELNVNALELEDSALYLCASSLGNQGYGYTFGSGTRLTVV.

The chain recombines TRBV6-5 with TRBJ2-7, with D possibly being TRBD1 (5 bases). CDR3 length: 14 residues. V was trimmed by 2 bases and J by 2 bases, leaving 10 bases between them. The germline V gene has CDR1 MNHEY and CDR2 SVGAGI. The CDR3 nucleotides read TGTGCCAGCAGTTACGGTGTCAGGGCCTACGAGCAGTACTTC. Translation gives CASSYGVRAYEQYF.

The chain joins TRBV30 to TRBJ1-1; D is ambiguous. Per germline, CDR1 GTSNPN and CDR2 SVGIG (reference sequence). The CDR3 extends over 14 amino acids. The germline V and J ends were trimmed by 4 bases and 5 bases, with 17 bases remaining between them. CDR3 sequence reads: CAWKNQDGRTEAFF. CDR3 DNA: TGTGCCTGGAAAAACCAAGACGGGAGGACTGAAGCTTTCTTT.